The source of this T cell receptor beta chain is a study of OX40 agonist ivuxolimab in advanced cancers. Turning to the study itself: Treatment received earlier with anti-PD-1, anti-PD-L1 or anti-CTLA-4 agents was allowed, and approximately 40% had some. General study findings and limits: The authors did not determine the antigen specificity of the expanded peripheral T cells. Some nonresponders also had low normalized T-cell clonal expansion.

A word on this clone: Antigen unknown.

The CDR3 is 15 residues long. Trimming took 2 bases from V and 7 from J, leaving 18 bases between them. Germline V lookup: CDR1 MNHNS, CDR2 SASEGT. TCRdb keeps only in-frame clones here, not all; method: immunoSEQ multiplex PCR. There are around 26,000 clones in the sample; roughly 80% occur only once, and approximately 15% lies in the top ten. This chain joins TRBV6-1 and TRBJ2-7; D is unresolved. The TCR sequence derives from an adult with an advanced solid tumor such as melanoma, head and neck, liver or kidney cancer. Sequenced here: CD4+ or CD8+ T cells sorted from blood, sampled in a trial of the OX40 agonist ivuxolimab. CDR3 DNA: TGTGCCAGCAGTGAAAGGTTACCAAGAGTATCGGAGCAGTACTTC. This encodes CASSERLPRVSEQYF.